Following are 20 T cell receptor beta chains from one sample sequenced in a study of OX40 agonist ivuxolimab in advanced cancers. Using immunoSEQ multiplex PCR, the repertoire was profiled, and TCRdb retains in-frame clones only, with some absent. The table shows around 100,000 clones, with 75% to 95% occurring only once. The input for sequencing was CD4+ or CD8+ T cells sorted from blood, taken in a trial of the OX40 agonist ivuxolimab. The receptor set was obtained from an adult with an advanced solid tumor such as melanoma, head and neck, liver or kidney cancer.

The genes are TRBV4-1 and TRBJ2-4, with 15 nucleotides matching TRBD2. With V trimmed by 1 base and J by 2 bases, 3 bases remained unmatched. Per germline, CDR1 MGHRA and CDR2 YSYEKL. The CDR3 has 18 residues. CDR3 bases: TGCGCCAGCAGCCAAGGGACTAGCGGGAGGGCGACCAAAAACATTCAGTACTTC. Protein: CASSQGTSGRATKNIQYF.

The rearrangement joins TRBV7-3 to TRBJ2-1, with 9 bases lining up with TRBD2. This CDR3 spans 16 amino acids. J gave up 8 bases and V 0 bases, and 8 bases lay outside the gene matches. CDR1 and CDR2 from the germline V gene are SGHTA and FQGTGA. CDR3 sequence: CASSLTGSGSSDEQFF. CDR3 bases: TGTGCCAGCAGCTTAACGGGTAGCGGGAGTTCAGATGAGCAGTTCTTC.

V usage is TRBV2 and J usage is TRBJ1-2; 8 bases align to TRBD1. The CDR3 has 16 residues. V shed 5 bases, J shed 1 base, and the junction held 9 bases outside the gene matches. CDR1 and CDR2 from the germline V gene are SNHLY and FYNNEI. As DNA, the CDR3 is TGTGCCAGCAGTCGGACAGGGCCAGGGGATAACTATGGCTACACCTTC. Translation: CASSRTGPGDNYGYTF.

The CDR3 DNA is TGTGCCAGCAGCTACTTAGGGGCGGCGGATACGCAGTATTTT. This codes for CASSYLGAADTQYF. The genes are TRBV7-2 and TRBJ2-3; possible D gene TRBD1, 5 bases. Germline CDR1 SGHTA, CDR2 FQGNSA. This CDR3 comprises 14 residues. With 4 bases removed from V and 6 bases from J, the gap between germline ends came to 14 bases.

The V gene is TRBV28, the J gene TRBJ1-5; D unresolved. The CDR3 runs 12 residues. The V gene lost 4 bases and the J gene lost 7 bases, with 8 bases spanning the gap. CDR1 and CDR2 from the germline V gene are MDHEN and SYDVKM. The CDR3 region has the DNA TGTGCCAGCAGTTCTATGGGCCAGCCCCAGCATTTT. Its translation is CASSSMGQPQHF.

The rearrangement links TRBV7-6 to TRBJ2-2; 7 bases are a match to TRBD2. Losses at the gene ends were 0 bases for V and 3 bases for J; bases not matched to a gene: 10. The CDR3 has 18 amino acids. The germline CDR1 and CDR2 sequences are SGHVS and FNYEAQ. CDR3 region: CASSLARLGRKDTGELFF. CDR3 in DNA: TGTGCCAGCAGCTTAGCGCGTCTCGGGAGGAAGGACACCGGGGAGCTGTTTTTT.

The chain recombines TRBV6-6 with TRBJ1-1; 7 nucleotides align to TRBD1. From germline, CDR1 is MNHNY and CDR2 SVGAGI (reference sequence). J gave up 0 bases and V 4 bases, and 2 bases lay outside the gene matches. The CDR3 has 14 residues. The CDR3 DNA sequence: TGTGCCAGCAGTTGGGACAGCATGAACACTGAAGCTTTCTTT. Its translation: CASSWDSMNTEAFF.

This chain connects TRBV20-1 to TRBJ1-1; TRBD1 matches 7 bases. CDR3 length: 11 amino acids. Germline V gene sequence: CDR1 DFQATT, CDR2 SNEGSKA (reference sequence). Here the CDR3 reads CRRGRGTEAFF. The CDR3, as DNA: TGCCGAAGGGGGCGTGGGACTGAAGCTTTCTTT.

V and J are TRBV10-1 and TRBJ2-3; 7 bases align to TRBD1. Germline V gene sequence: CDR1 WNHNN, CDR2 SYGVQD (reference sequence). The CDR3 is 15 residues long. Trimming removed 5 bases from V and 0 bases from J; junction bases left unmatched: 5. The CDR3 here is CASSRTGASTDTQYF. The CDR3, as DNA: TGCGCCAGCAGTCGGACAGGAGCTAGCACAGATACGCAGTATTTT.

This chain uses TRBV7-2 with TRBJ1-3; 8 bases map to TRBD1. CDR1 SGHTA and CDR2 FQGNSA come from the germline V gene. V shed 3 bases and J 4 bases; nucleotides not matched to a gene: 8. The CDR3 is 16 residues long. CDR3 bases: TGTGCCAGCAGCTTTACCCCGACAGGGGCGGGAAACACCATATATTTT. Residues: CASSFTPTGAGNTIYF.

The CDR3 is CATQWGQGHTGELFF. CDR3 in DNA: TGTGCCACCCAGTGGGGACAGGGACACACCGGGGAGCTGTTTTTT. This rearrangement joins TRBV6-1 to TRBJ2-2, with TRBD1 matching 9 bases. Germline lookup yields CDR1 MNHNS and CDR2 SASEGT. This CDR3 is built from 15 residues. V lost 10 bases, J lost 3 bases, and 9 bases stayed unmatched.

This clone was seen only a few times. The chain uses TRBV10-3 and TRBJ1-1; no clear D gene. Trimming shortened V by 7 bases and J by 5 bases, and 17 bases separated the two germline ends. Per germline, CDR1 ENHRY and CDR2 SYGVKD. This CDR3 region has 14 residues. The DNA for the CDR3 is TGTGCCATCAATGGTCTAGGAGCGAGAACTGAAGCTTTCTTT. Its translation: CAINGLGARTEAFF.

V gene TRBV10-2 combines with J gene TRBJ1-4, with TRBD1 as a possible D gene (5 bases). V lost 7 bases to trimming and J lost 8 bases, with 14 bases between them. CDR1 is WSHSY and CDR2 is SAAADI in the germline V gene. There are 13 residues in the CDR3. In nucleotides, the CDR3 is TGCGCCAGCAAGGACACCGCAAGAGAAAAACTGTTTTTT. Protein product: CASKDTAREKLFF.

The rearrangement links TRBV6-1 to TRBJ2-3; tentatively, D is TRBD1 (5 bases). The V gene lost 5 bases and the J gene lost 4 bases, with 16 bases spanning the gap. The CDR3 runs to 15 residues. Germline loops: CDR1 MNHNS, CDR2 SASEGT. CDR3: CASSQKGWAADTQYF. The DNA of the CDR3 is TGTGCCAGCAGTCAGAAGGGGTGGGCGGCAGATACGCAGTATTTT.

The sample holds one count of this clone. The V call is TRBV6-1, the J call TRBJ1-1; 7 bases are shared with TRBD1. Germline V CDR1 and CDR2: MNHNS, SASEGT. This CDR3 has 15 amino acids. V shed 0 bases, J shed 3 bases, and the junction held 4 bases outside the gene matches. The CDR3 coding sequence is TGTGCCAGCAGTGAAGCAGGGGGCTGGGACACTGAAGCTTTCTTT. Translated, it gives CASSEAGGWDTEAFF.

The chain joins TRBV7-9 to TRBJ2-1, with TRBD2 matching over 7 bases. CDR3 length: 16 residues. J lost 6 bases, V lost 1 base, and 9 bases had no gene match. Germline V gives CDR1 SEHNR, CDR2 FQNEAQ (reference sequence). This CDR3 reads CASSLGGGRKGNEQFF. DNA for the CDR3: TGTGCCAGCAGCTTAGGTGGCGGGAGAAAGGGCAATGAGCAGTTCTTC.

The chain joins TRBV25-1 to TRBJ2-5; D may be TRBD1 or TRBD2 (5 bases each). With 3 bases removed from V and 12 bases from J, the gap between germline ends came to 17 bases. The CDR3 extends over 13 amino acids. The germline gives CDR1 MGHDK, CDR2 SYGVNS. The CDR3 sequence: CASSEYGGRQEYF. As DNA, the CDR3 is TGTGCCAGCAGTGAGTATGGGGGACGTCAAGAGTACTTC.

The chain recombines TRBV25-1 with TRBJ1-2, with D maybe TRBD1 (5 bases). The germline V and J ends were trimmed by 1 base and 2 bases, with 14 bases remaining between them. The CDR3 extends over 16 amino acids. Germline V lookup: CDR1 MGHDK, CDR2 SYGVNS. CDR3 in amino acids: CASSEFEGRRNYGYTF. The CDR3 DNA reads TGTGCCAGCAGTGAATTTGAGGGGCGGAGAAACTATGGCTACACCTTC.

V is TRBV11-2 and J is TRBJ1-1, with 7 bases lining up with TRBD1. The CDR3 extends over 13 amino acids. CDR1 is SGHAT and CDR2 is FQNNGV in the germline V gene. V lost 5 bases, J lost 8 bases, and 8 bases stayed unmatched. The CDR3 DNA reads as TGTGCCAGCAGCGCAACACAGGGGTACGAAGCTTTCTTT. Translated, it gives CASSATQGYEAFF.

The chain recombines TRBV6-1 with TRBJ1-5; D is unresolved. Germline V CDR1 and CDR2: MNHNS, SASEGT. Trimming pared 2 bases from V and 11 bases from J, leaving 13 bases between. This CDR3 region has 13 residues. CDR3 loop: CASSESTGGSQHF. The CDR3, as DNA: TGTGCCAGCAGTGAATCGACGGGTGGGTCCCAGCATTTT.